Included here is one T cell receptor beta chain sequence, with context. Which antigen it targets is not known. The sample holds no much larger clone one base away, and base qualities are not on file. Preparation of the library involved the immunoSEQ multiplex PCR assay. The paper's processing steps were these. A statistical classification framework was developed to diagnose cytomegalovirus status using the catalog of TCR beta chain sequences. TCRdb took over this immuneACCESS table, retaining in-frame rearrangements with V and J assigned. Such tables are incomplete; in checked studies, under half of the missing clones stem from an unresolved V gene, and the remainder is unexplained. V and J calls and clone size come straight from that table; D and trimming were deduced from the DNA. The sample records under 250,000 clones, approximately 84% of which are singletons. The ten largest clonotypes hold 12% of the sample.

These data are taken from a study of cytomegalovirus exposure and HLA in healthy donors (dated by TCRdb to 2016 to 2017). For the wider study: According to a later analysis, one platform produced both the 100 to 150 validation repertoires and the 666 repertoires of the first cohort. To predict cytomegalovirus infection status, the study brought together high-throughput TCR immunosequencing, statistical association of individual TCRs with disease status, and machine learning. The study was designed to test whether signatures of past pathogen exposure could be identified by cataloging public T cell receptors. A separate validation cohort of about 110 different subjects was used in addition to the 666-subject first cohort.

Separate from the approximately 700-subject first cohort, the validation cohort of 120 subjects was the group to which the donors belonged. At the junction V is shortened by 6 bases and J by 0 bases; bases outside the gene matches: 2. Inclusive of the bounding cysteine and phenylalanine, the CDR3 is 15 residues long. The retained sequence is limited to the CDR3, 45 bases, with the frame set at the first base. CDR1 and CDR2, looked up from the germline V gene, are MNHEY and SVGAGI. Study-level results and caveats: The study gave a list of more than 150 TCR beta chains associated with cytomegalovirus. A later analysis found that TCRs clustered in the first cohort also tended to co-occur in the roughly 110 validation repertoires, with more than 90% of cluster scores above 0. It was suggested by the authors that the approach could potentially be generalized to other disease states and immunological phenotypes. In both the original and validation cohorts, the classifier was reported to diagnose cytomegalovirus status with high specificity and sensitivity. A later analysis had no HLA typing for the validation cohort, so co-occurrence there was scored across all 110 or so repertoires. Most TCR sequences were seen in very few donors, while some public TCRs were found in many individuals. A few of the identified cytomegalovirus-associated TCR beta chains were confirmed in vitro to be specific for cytomegalovirus antigens.

The chain links TRBV6-5 with TRBJ2-1, with 10 central nucleotides matching TRBD2. The TCR comes from a young man in good health and CMV-seropositive. Specimen: PBMCs. The nucleotide sequence is given as TGTGCCAGCAGGCCTAGCGGGAGCTCCTACAATGAGCAGTTCTTC. This yields the protein CASRPSGSSYNEQFF.